The clone carrying this TCR beta chain was observed many times. Its target is not known. These data are taken from a study of Graves' ophthalmopathy and Graves' hyperthyroidism. The V end lost 8 bases, the J end lost 2 bases, and 7 bases lay between the germline ends. The germline V gene has CDR1 MDHEN and CDR2 SYDVKM. The length of the CDR3 is 11 residues. Study-wide points: The blood repertoire also included most expanded thyroid clonotypes above 0.001 frequency. Classification of ophthalmopathy versus stable hyperthyroidism by a 13-signature model yielded under 90% sensitivity and around 81% specificity. The study's model predicted ophthalmopathy progression at 70% to 71% sensitivity and 72% to 75% specificity.

Having ophthalmopathy, the donors showed moderate-to-severe activity, CAS ≥3 and NOSPECS ≥4, with disease lasting under 3 months. RNA transcripts were the source from which TCR beta CDR3 regions were amplified. RT-PCR with HTBI primers came first, then second-round multiplex PCR. TCRdb independently ran MiXCR on the multiplex PCR reads; one entry per CDR3 protein. The table has 150,000 to 200,000 distinct CDR3 sequences, around two fifths seen once; the top ten hold less than 9.5%. This sequence was found in a man aged 25 to 40 with Graves' ophthalmopathy. The V call is TRBV28, the J call TRBJ2-7, with D tentatively TRBD2 (5 bases). Material: peripheral blood. Here the CDR3 reads CASGLTYEQYF. The DNA of the CDR3 is TGTGCCAGCGGACTTACCTACGAGCAGTACTTC.